Following are 29 T cell receptor beta chains from one sample sequenced in a study of control samples from healthy donors and cancer patients. Using immunoSEQ multiplex PCR, the repertoire was profiled, and TCRdb retains in-frame clones only, with some absent. Of roughly 150,000 clones listed, 88% are singletons. The sample consisted of blood. The receptors here all came from a young man in good health.

V gene TRBV5-4 combines with J gene TRBJ2-5; tentative D call: TRBD1 (5 bases). Looked up from germline, CDR1 is SGHNT and CDR2 is YYREEE (reference sequence). This CDR3 is built from 17 residues. The V gene lost 0 bases and the J gene lost 3 bases, with 18 bases spanning the gap. DNA for the CDR3: TGTGCCAGCAGCTTGGAAAGTTTAGTAGGGGCAAAAGAGACCCAGTACTTC. Protein sequence: CASSLESLVGAKETQYF.

The rearrangement joins TRBV7-2 to TRBJ1-5; D not resolved. Trimming took 2 bases from V and 4 from J, leaving 9 bases between them. This CDR3 is built from 14 residues. Germline V gene sequence: CDR1 SGHTA, CDR2 FQGNSA. CDR3: CASSLSVGNQPQHF. CDR3 coding DNA: TGTGCCAGCAGCTTATCTGTAGGGAATCAGCCCCAGCATTTT.

The J gene is TRBJ2-2, the V gene TRBV6-5; maybe TRBD1 (6 bases). V was cut by 2 bases and J by 2 bases, with 9 bases left in between. The CDR3 sequence is 15 residues long. Germline V gene sequence: CDR1 MNHEY, CDR2 SVGAGI. This CDR3 reads CASSYQGSNTGELFF. The CDR3 DNA sequence: TGTGCCAGCAGTTACCAGGGGTCTAACACCGGGGAGCTGTTTTTT.

The chain recombines TRBV7-6 with TRBJ2-5; weak D call: TRBD1 (6 bases). V was shortened by 0 bases and J by 0 bases, with 8 bases between the two germline ends. This CDR3 region has 15 residues. Germline loops: CDR1 SGHVS, CDR2 FNYEAQ. The CDR3 here is CASSLAGHNQETQYF. For the CDR3, the DNA is TGTGCCAGCAGCTTAGCGGGACACAACCAAGAGACCCAGTACTTC. Complete variable domain (other parts from reference TRBV7-6 and TRBJ2-5): GAGVSQSPRYKVTKRGQDVALRCDPISGHVSLYWYRQALGQGPEFLTYFNYEAQQDKSGLPNDRFSAERPEGSISTLTIQRTEQRDSAMYRCASSLAGHNQETQYFGPGTRLLVL.

CDR3 residues: CASSPGQGGADTQYF. DNA for the CDR3: TGTGCCAGCAGCCCGGGACAAGGAGGGGCAGATACGCAGTATTTT. The rearrangement joins TRBV5-8 to TRBJ2-3; D may match TRBD1 or TRBD2 (6 bases each). The CDR3 has 15 residues. V lost 4 bases and J lost 4, with 16 bases in between. Looked up from germline, CDR1 is SGHTS and CDR2 is YDEGEE.

This clone was counted a single time. This specimen includes other DNA sequences encoding the same CDR3. The J gene is TRBJ2-7, the V gene TRBV3-1 (or the pseudogene TRBV3-2); D is unresolved. V lost 0 bases and J 2 bases, leaving 5 bases between the germline ends. This CDR3 region has 13 residues. CDR1 and CDR2 (germline): LGHDT, YNNKEL (reference sequence). The CDR3 region has the DNA TGTGCCAGCAGCCAAGATCGAGCCTACGAGCAGTACTTC. Its translation: CASSQDRAYEQYF.

The chain carries TRBV28 and TRBJ1-1; 11 nucleotides align to TRBD1. Trimming removed 2 bases from V and 7 bases from J; junction bases left unmatched: 12. Germline-derived CDR1 and CDR2 are MDHEN and SYDVKM. The CDR3 is made up of 17 amino acids. The DNA for the CDR3 is TGTGCCAGCAGTTTACACCGTGGGACAGGGGGTCCTCTTGAAGCTTTCTTT. This gives the protein CASSLHRGTGGPLEAFF.

The rearrangement links TRBV9 to TRBJ1-3; D might be TRBD1 (5 bases). This CDR3 spans 17 amino acids. With 4 bases removed from V and 1 base from J, the gap between germline ends came to 18 bases. Germline V gives CDR1 SGDLS, CDR2 YYNGEE. In DNA, the CDR3 is TGTGCCAGCAGCAAACAAGAGGGGCTGGATTCTGGAAACACCATATATTTT. Protein product: CASSKQEGLDSGNTIYF.

The rearrangement uses TRBV9 and TRBJ1-2; 7 nucleotides align to TRBD1. Germline trimming cut 4 bases from V and 6 bases from J; bases unmatched to any gene: 12. From germline, CDR1 is SGDLS and CDR2 YYNGEE. The CDR3 contains 15 residues. CDR3 loop: CASSPGLGRGDGYTF. The CDR3 coding sequence is TGTGCCAGCAGCCCCGGTTTGGGCAGGGGGGATGGCTACACCTTC.

The rearrangement links TRBV24-1 to TRBJ2-3; 11 nucleotides agree with TRBD1. The CDR3 sequence is 16 residues long. CDR1 and CDR2 from the germline V gene are KGHDR and SFDVKD. Trimming removed 7 bases from V and 4 bases from J; junction bases left unmatched: 9. CDR3 residues: CATSPTGTGGADTQYF. CDR3 nucleotide sequence: TGTGCCACCAGCCCCACCGGGACAGGGGGTGCAGATACGCAGTATTTT.

The chain links TRBV6-2 or TRBV6-3 to TRBJ2-4, with a possible D match to TRBD2 (5 bases). Trimming pared 6 bases from V and 0 bases from J, leaving 9 bases between. Germline values: CDR1 MNHEY, CDR2 SVGEGT. CDR3 size: 14 residues. Written as DNA, the CDR3 is TGTGCCAGCAGCCACGGGGTAGCCAAAAACATTCAGTACTTC. Protein sequence: CASSHGVAKNIQYF.

This chain uses TRBV19 with TRBJ2-3; tentative D call: TRBD1 (6 bases). Germline values: CDR1 LNHDA, CDR2 SQIVND (reference sequence). This CDR3 region has 15 residues. Deletions cut 10 bases from V and 1 base from J, with 18 bases between. CDR3 sequence reads: CATARTDWGTDTQYF. For the CDR3, the DNA is TGTGCCACCGCCCGGACAGACTGGGGCACAGATACGCAGTATTTT.

CDR3 nucleotide sequence: TGTGCAAGTCGCCCGGGCCGGGACAGCTCCTACAATGAGCAGTTCTTC. It specifies CASRPGRDSSYNEQFF. The chain uses TRBV12-2 and TRBJ2-1; TRBD1 is taken as the D call from the table, unchecked against the DNA. TRBV12-2 is listed as a pseudogene. The CDR3 totals 16 residues.

This rearrangement joins TRBV4-3 to TRBJ2-2; TRBD1 might be the D (5 bases). This CDR3 has 16 amino acids. Germline V gene data show CDR1 as LGHNA and CDR2 as YSLEER. Trimming stripped 4 bases from V and 6 bases from J, with 18 bases between. The CDR3 DNA sequence: TGCGCCAGCAGCCTCAGGCCCAGCAGGGCCCCCGGGGAGCTGTTTTTT. This sequence encodes CASSLRPSRAPGELFF.

V usage is TRBV9 and J usage is TRBJ2-2; D is possibly TRBD1 (6 bases). Trimming cost V 0 bases and J 5 bases, with 14 bases left between them. CDR1 is SGDLS, CDR2 YYNGEE, per germline. This CDR3 region has 16 residues. The CDR3 region is CASSVEGNRDTGELFF. As DNA, the CDR3 is TGTGCCAGCAGCGTAGAAGGGAACAGGGATACCGGGGAGCTGTTTTTT.

The chain has TRBV7-3 and TRBJ2-3, with 13 bases fitting TRBD2. The CDR3 loop spans 16 amino acids. With V trimmed by 4 bases and J by 4 bases, 5 bases remained unmatched. Germline V lookup: CDR1 SGHTA, CDR2 FQGTGA. The CDR3 region is CASSSTSGGVADTQYF. For the CDR3, the DNA is TGTGCCAGCAGCTCCACTAGCGGGGGGGTTGCAGATACGCAGTATTTT. Based on the CDR3 plus reference TRBV7-3 and TRBJ2-3, the full variable domain is GAGVSQTPSNKVTEKGKYVELRCDPISGHTALYWYRQSLGQGPEFLIYFQGTGAADDSGLPNDRFFAVRPEGSVSTLKIQRTERGDSAVYLCASSSTSGGVADTQYFGPGTRLTVL.

The chain recombines TRBV30 with TRBJ2-7; tentatively, D is TRBD2 (6 bases). The CDR3 sequence is 17 residues long. CDR1 is GTSNPN and CDR2 is SVGIG in the germline V gene (reference sequence). The V end was cut by 5 bases, the J end by 2 bases, with 25 bases between. CDR3 sequence reads: CAWDDMGQGGKPYEQYF. The DNA for the CDR3 is TGTGCCTGGGACGACATGGGGCAGGGAGGTAAACCCTACGAGCAGTACTTC.

The rearrangement uses TRBV19 and TRBJ1-5, with D possibly TRBD1 on 6 matching bases. CDR1 and CDR2 (germline): LNHDA, SQIVND (reference sequence). CDR3 length: 16 amino acids. V lost 8 bases to trimming and J lost 7 bases, with 24 bases between them. This CDR3 is CASPGGWGRGRQPQHF. The CDR3, as DNA: TGTGCCAGTCCCGGGGGCTGGGGGCGGGGGAGACAGCCCCAGCATTTT.

The chain is built from TRBV5-1 and TRBJ2-1; 13 bases line up with TRBD2. Germline assignment: CDR1 SGHRS and CDR2 YFSETQ. The CDR3 is made up of 16 amino acids. V shed 4 bases, J shed 5 bases, and the junction held 6 bases outside the gene matches. The CDR3 coding sequence is TGCGCCAGCAGCGCCGGACTAGCGGGGGAGAACAATGAGCAGTTCTTC. Amino acids: CASSAGLAGENNEQFF.

The chain uses TRBV6-2 or TRBV6-3 and TRBJ2-1, with 10 bases identical to TRBD1. With V trimmed by 4 bases and J by 4 bases, 13 bases remained unmatched. This CDR3 is built from 18 residues. CDR1 and CDR2 from the germline V gene are MNHEY and SVGEGT. The chain's CDR3 is CASSFSPMTGGSYNEQFF. The DNA for the CDR3 is TGTGCCAGCAGTTTTTCCCCAATGACAGGGGGCTCTTACAATGAGCAGTTCTTC.

The rearrangement uses TRBV29-1 and TRBJ1-1; D may be TRBD1 (5 bases). The CDR3 extends over 15 amino acids. Trimming pared 6 bases from V and 4 bases from J, leaving 21 bases between. The germline V gene has CDR1 SQVTM and CDR2 ANQGSEA. CDR3 loop: CSVPLQGTAGTEAFF. In nucleotides, the CDR3 is TGCAGCGTGCCCCTCCAGGGAACCGCGGGCACTGAAGCTTTCTTT.

V usage is TRBV24-1 and J usage is TRBJ1-5; D might be TRBD1 (5 bases). The CDR3 consists of 12 residues. The germline V and J ends were trimmed by 11 bases and 7 bases, with 14 bases remaining between them. Germline loops: CDR1 KGHDR, CDR2 SFDVKD. CDR3 bases: TGTGCCATTCAGGGACCTGGGCAGCCCCAGCATTTT. This translates into CAIQGPGQPQHF.

V gene TRBV30 combines with J gene TRBJ2-2; TRBD2 agrees at 9 bases. The CDR3 totals 17 residues. After removal of 5 bases from V and 0 bases from J, the junction contained 10 bases not matched to a gene. Germline V gene sequence: CDR1 GTSNPN, CDR2 SVGIG (reference sequence). The CDR3 DNA reads as TGTGCCTGGGACAGCGGGAGGACAGGCTCGAACACCGGGGAGCTGTTTTTT. Amino acid sequence: CAWDSGRTGSNTGELFF.

V is TRBV12-3 or TRBV12-4 and J is TRBJ1-2; D remains ambiguous. The V gene lost 3 bases and the J gene lost 7 bases, with 12 bases spanning the gap. CDR3 length: 13 residues. DNA for the CDR3: TGTGCCAGCAGTTTCAGTCATGGGAGTGGCTACACCTTC. Translating gives CASSFSHGSGYTF.

The gene calls are TRBV10-2 and TRBJ1-6; TRBD1 is a possible D gene (5 bases). The germline gives CDR1 WSHSY, CDR2 SAAADI. CDR3 length equals 15 residues. Trimming removed 2 bases at V and 9 bases at J, with 14 bases between. The CDR3 here is CASSEGAPGPSPLHF. CDR3 bases: TGCGCCAGCAGTGAGGGGGCCCCAGGGCCTTCACCCCTCCACTTT.

This rearrangement joins TRBV7-8 to TRBJ2-1, with 9 positions matching TRBD2. Germline V gene lookup returns CDR1 SGHVS and CDR2 FQNEAQ. The CDR3 contains 17 residues. J gave up 6 bases and V 5 bases, and 14 bases lay outside the gene matches. The chain's CDR3 is CASSLLGGSGGINEQFF. DNA of the CDR3: TGTGCCAGCAGCCTCCTCGGCGGTAGCGGGGGCATCAATGAGCAGTTCTTC.

The genes are TRBV28 and TRBJ2-7; no definite D call. Germline V lookup: CDR1 MDHEN, CDR2 SYDVKM. Trimming pared 3 bases from V and 0 bases from J, leaving 3 bases between. The CDR3 consists of 12 residues. The CDR3 loop reads CASSFISYEQYF. The CDR3 DNA follows: TGTGCCAGCAGTTTTATCTCCTACGAGCAGTACTTC.

The chain has TRBV12-3 or TRBV12-4 and TRBJ2-7; no clear D. CDR3 length: 13 residues. The V end lost 4 bases, the J end lost 2 bases, and 9 bases lay between the germline ends. CDR3 sequence reads: CASSSDGPYEQYF. The CDR3 nucleotides are TGTGCCAGCAGTTCGGATGGCCCCTACGAGCAGTACTTC.

The table lists this clone with a count of one. The genes are TRBV5-1 and TRBJ1-1, with D possibly TRBD1 on 6 matching bases. The CDR3 is 12 residues long. Germline V gives CDR1 SGHRS, CDR2 YFSETQ. V was cut by 5 bases and J by 1 base, with 6 bases left in between. For the CDR3, the DNA is TGCGCCAGCAGAGGGGGGAACACTGAAGCTTTCTTT. Amino acid sequence: CASRGGNTEAFF.